These T cell receptor beta chains were read from a single sample in a study of read filtering for tumor transcriptome and immune sequencing. Via MiXCR, TCRdb re-called the reads, giving one row per CDR3 protein. The sample includes tens of thousands of distinct CDR3 sequences, 15% to 20% of them seen just once. Sequencing used a population of CD138-negative cells sorted from bone marrow. The receptors shown here come from a donor aged 40 or older with multiple myeloma. Each CDR3 is given with its conserved first and last residue. D genes are given only for firm matches. The size of a clone is reported for some rows only, either as once, few or many, or as a class for expanded clones.

CDR3aa	CDR3nt	abundance	len	d_gene	j_gene	v_gene
CASRGFGDEQFF	TGTGCCAGCAGGGGCTTTGGGGATGAGCAGTTCTTC	many	12	-	TRBJ2-1	TRBV12-3/TRBV12-4
CASSPWTGPGSHEQYF	TGTGCCAGCAGCCCATGGACAGGGCCGGGGTCGCACGAGCAGTACTTC	few	16	TRBD1	TRBJ2-7	TRBV11-3
CASSHDTSDYEQYF	TGTGCCAGCAGCCATGATACTAGCGACTACGAGCAGTACTTC	many	14	TRBD2	TRBJ2-7	TRBV3-1
CASSPYGGEETQYF	TGTGCCAGCAGCCCGTATGGGGGCGAAGAGACCCAGTACTTC	many	14	-	TRBJ2-5	TRBV3-1
CASLSGTAYNEQFF	TGTGCCAGCCTCTCCGGGACAGCCTACAATGAGCAGTTCTTC	many	14	TRBD1	TRBJ2-1	TRBV2
CSASDLYEQYF	TGCAGTGCTAGTGACCTCTACGAGCAGTACTTC	many	11	-	TRBJ2-7	TRBV20-1
CASSELAGHNEQYF	TGTGCCAGCAGTGAGCTAGCGGGACACAACGAGCAGTACTTC	many	14	TRBD2	TRBJ2-7	TRBV2
CASSVGESRGSIQYF	TGTGCCAGCAGCGTAGGTGAGTCTCGTGGAAGCATTCAGTACTTC	once	15	-	TRBJ2-4	TRBV9
CASIRAGSHEQYF	TGTGCCAGCATTAGAGCGGGGTCCCACGAGCAGTACTTC	many	13	TRBD2	TRBJ2-7	TRBV2
CASSLGLEETQYF	TGCGCCAGCAGCCTGGGACTTGAGGAGACCCAGTACTTC	many	13	-	TRBJ2-5	TRBV5-1
CASSPHTQGLREAFF	TGTGCCAGCAGCCCCCACACGCAGGGGCTCCGTGAAGCTTTCTTT	-	15	-	TRBJ1-1	TRBV28
CASSLNRGLPNEKLFF	TGTGCCAGCAGCTTGAACAGGGGTTTACCTAATGAAAAACTGTTTTTT	many	16	TRBD1	TRBJ1-4	TRBV11-3
CASGGLYEQYF	TGTGCCAGCGGCGGATTATACGAGCAGTACTTC	few	11	-	TRBJ2-7	TRBV27
CASSFNRGDGETQYF	TGTGCCAGCAGCTTCAACAGGGGGGACGGAGAGACCCAGTACTTC	few	15	TRBD1	TRBJ2-5	TRBV2